This entry features one T cell receptor beta chain sequence. CDR1 and CDR2 from the germline V gene are SGHVS and FQNEAQ. Trimming removed 4 bases at V and 0 bases at J, with 16 bases between. This CDR3 has 18 residues. These data come from a study of blood T cells in healthy people across ages. Sample-barcoded 5' priming and a J-beta primer mix drove a second PCR of 7 to 11 cycles. The template-switch adaptor, which had 12 random nucleotides, put a tag on each cDNA molecule. Each CDR3 protein is one row after TCRdb ran MiXCR on the 5' RACE reads. The sample consists of over 1,500,000 distinct CDR3 sequences, approximately 50% of them appearing once.

This receptor was obtained from a woman aged 40 to 49 in good health. The chain recombines TRBV7-8 with TRBJ2-6; either TRBD1 or TRBD2 may supply D (5 bases each). Specimen: blood. The CDR3 spells CASSSLRGRNSGANVLTF. The CDR3, as DNA: TGTGCCAGCAGCTCGCTTCGGGGCAGGAACTCTGGGGCCAACGTCCTGACTTTC.